Below, 20 T cell receptor beta chains from the same sample are listed, as sequenced in a study of molecular identifiers for immune sequencing clone quantification. TCRdb reanalysed the PCR reads using MiXCR and keeps one entry per CDR3 protein. Among 38,000 or so distinct CDR3 sequences, less than 20% were seen once, and the ten largest hold roughly 7.3%. The sequencing sample was made of naive CD8+ T cells from blood, with Jurkat cell RNA spiked in. Subset given: FACS-sorted CD8+CD4-CCR7+CD45RA+ naive T cells. The receptors come from a human donor in good health. Some libraries in this study had Jurkat cell RNA spiked in.

This clonotype was observed a few times. The chain joins TRBV5-8 to TRBJ1-1, with D possibly TRBD1 on 6 matching bases. The CDR3 is made up of 12 amino acids. Germline CDR1 is SGHTS and CDR2 is YDEGEE. V shed 0 bases and J shed 10 bases, with 10 bases lying between them. The CDR3 is CASSLETGRAFF. CDR3 nucleotide sequence: TGTGCCAGCAGCTTGGAGACAGGAAGAGCTTTCTTT.

In this sample, this clonotype turned up many times. This chain joins TRBV6-5 and TRBJ1-5; TRBD1 matches 7 bases. The length of the CDR3 is 17 residues. J lost 4 bases, V lost 4 bases, and 13 bases had no gene match. Germline V lookup: CDR1 MNHEY, CDR2 SVGAGI. The CDR3 DNA reads TGTGCCAGCAGTTCGGGGACAGCATCCTTGGGTAATCAGCCCCAGCATTTT. Protein sequence: CASSSGTASLGNQPQHF.

The V call is TRBV19, the J call TRBJ2-1, with unresolved D. CDR1 is LNHDA, CDR2 SQIVND, per germline (reference sequence). The CDR3 has 13 amino acids. The ends were cut back, 7 bases at V and 2 bases at J, with 9 bases in the middle. The CDR3 sequence is CASNAGPYNEQFF. The CDR3 DNA reads as TGTGCCAGTAATGCTGGGCCCTACAATGAGCAGTTCTTC. The full variable domain, its missing parts supplied by reference TRBV19 and TRBJ2-1, is DGGITQSPKYLFRKEGQNVTLSCEQNLNHDAMYWYRQDPGQGLRLIYYSQIVNDFQKGDIAEGYSVSREKKESFPLTVTSAQKNPTAFYLCASNAGPYNEQFFGPGTRLTVL.

This clonotype appeared many times. The V and J genes are TRBV20-1 and TRBJ2-7; D ambiguous. CDR3 length equals 8 residues. Trimming shortened V by 4 bases and J by 9 bases, and 4 bases separated the two germline ends. Germline V gene data show CDR1 as DFQATT and CDR2 as SNEGSKA (reference sequence). CDR3 residues: CSATGQYF. CDR3 coding DNA: TGCAGTGCTACAGGGCAGTACTTC.

This clonotype came up many times. The chain combines TRBV11-2 with TRBJ1-4, with D uncertain. The CDR3 contains 15 residues. Looked up from germline, CDR1 is SGHAT and CDR2 is FQNNGV. The V end lost 6 bases, the J end lost 7 bases, and 18 bases lay between the germline ends. This chain's CDR3 is CASSSEPLNGEKLFF. Written as DNA, the CDR3 is TGTGCCAGCAGTTCTGAGCCCCTGAACGGTGAAAAACTGTTTTTT. Combining the CDR3 with reference TRBV11-2 and TRBJ1-4 gives the whole variable domain EAGVAQSPRYKIIEKRQSVAFWCNPISGHATLYWYQQILGQGPKLLIQFQNNGVVDDSQLPKDRFSAERLKGVDSTLKIQPAKLEDSAVYLCASSSEPLNGEKLFFGSGTQLSVL.

The chain links TRBV11-2 to TRBJ2-3; D ambiguous. V shed 3 bases and J shed 4 bases, with 11 bases lying between them. The CDR3 consists of 14 residues. Germline V lookup: CDR1 SGHAT, CDR2 FQNNGV. The CDR3 here is CASSFPPAADTQYF. Here the CDR3 DNA reads TGTGCCAGCAGCTTTCCTCCAGCCGCAGATACGCAGTATTTT.

J is TRBJ2-1 and V is TRBV7-6; 7 bases are a match to TRBD2. The CDR3 runs 16 residues. The ends lost 5 bases at V and 0 bases at J; junction bases unmatched: 7. The germline gives CDR1 SGHVS, CDR2 FNYEAQ. CDR3 in amino acids: CASSPFRGVSYNEQFF. DNA for the CDR3: TGTGCCAGCAGCCCGTTCCGGGGGGTCTCCTACAATGAGCAGTTCTTC.

This chain connects TRBV5-6 to TRBJ2-1; unclear D gene. Trimming pared 6 bases from V and 5 bases from J, leaving 9 bases between. Per the germline V gene, CDR1 is SGHDT and CDR2 is YYEEEE. The CDR3 consists of 12 residues. CDR3: CASTVLNNEQFF. CDR3 sequence (DNA): TGTGCCAGCACCGTACTGAACAATGAGCAGTTCTTC.

This clonotype was found many times. The chain has TRBV4-3 and TRBJ2-1; maybe TRBD1 (5 bases). The germline gives CDR1 LGHNA, CDR2 YSLEER. V lost 1 base and J lost 8, with 9 bases in between. The CDR3 is 13 residues long. CDR3 loop: CASSQAAGHEQFF. The CDR3 bases are TGCGCCAGCAGCCAAGCCGCAGGGCATGAGCAGTTCTTC.

The chain uses TRBV9 and TRBJ2-1; 7 nucleotides align to TRBD2. Per the germline V gene, CDR1 is SGDLS and CDR2 is YYNGEE. CDR3 length equals 14 residues. V shed 0 bases and J 9 bases; nucleotides not matched to a gene: 6. As DNA, the CDR3 is TGTGCCAGCAGCGTAGAGGCGGGAGCTGGTGAGCAGTTCTTC. Amino acid sequence: CASSVEAGAGEQFF.

This clonotype was observed at least ten times. The chain links TRBV20-1 to TRBJ2-7; D might be TRBD2 (6 bases). Germline V CDR1 and CDR2: DFQATT, SNEGSKA (reference sequence). V was shortened by 1 base and J by 2 bases, with 12 bases between the two germline ends. The CDR3 is 14 amino acids. Here the CDR3 reads CSARVVRDPYEQYF. CDR3 nucleotide sequence: TGCAGTGCTAGAGTGGTGCGGGATCCCTACGAGCAGTACTTC.

This clonotype was detected many times. This chain uses TRBV6-2 or TRBV6-3 with TRBJ2-7, with D perhaps matching TRBD1 or TRBD2 (5 bases each). CDR1 and CDR2 from the germline V gene are MNHEY and SVGEGT. This CDR3 is 11 amino acids long. Trimming removed 6 bases from V and 5 bases from J, with 8 bases in between. CDR3 DNA sequence: TGTGCCAGCAGAGGGGACGACGAGCAGTACTTC. As protein: CASRGDDEQYF.

With respect to this clonotype: A read error is possible here, since a much larger clone lies one base away. This chain uses TRBV9 with TRBJ2-3; D is undetermined. Germline V lookup: CDR1 SGDLS, CDR2 YYNGEE. The CDR3 runs to 12 residues. V shed 0 bases and J shed 6 bases, with 5 bases lying between them. Here the CDR3 DNA reads TGTGCCAGCAGCGTAGTGGGTGATACGCAGTATTTT. Its translation: CASSVVGDTQYF.

This clonotype was seen only once. Just one base apart from a much larger clone, this may be a read error. The rearrangement uses TRBV18 and TRBJ2-3; TRBD2 agrees at 13 bases. Germline V CDR1 and CDR2: KGHSH, LQKENI. V dropped 5 bases and J dropped 0; count of bases not matched to a gene: 5. The CDR3 totals 17 residues. The CDR3 loop reads CASSAGLAGLSTDTQYF. The CDR3 DNA reads TGTGCCAGCTCAGCGGGACTAGCGGGACTCAGCACAGATACGCAGTATTTT.

The V and J genes are TRBV2 and TRBJ2-7, with TRBD1 identical over 7 bases. Germline lookup yields CDR1 SNHLY and CDR2 FYNNEI. V dropped 7 bases and J dropped 7; count of bases not matched to a gene: 22. There are 17 residues in the CDR3. In DNA, the CDR3 is TGTGCCAGCACTGACCTGACCGGGGCACCCAGGGGGAGTGAGCAGTACTTC. Its translation: CASTDLTGAPRGSEQYF.

This clonotype was detected many times. The gene calls are TRBV19 and TRBJ2-1; maybe TRBD2 (5 bases). V was trimmed by 11 bases and J by 9 bases, leaving 17 bases between them. The CDR3 is 12 residues long. Germline CDR1 LNHDA, CDR2 SQIVND (reference sequence). Written as DNA, the CDR3 is TGTGCCTCGATGGAACTAGACGGTGAGCAGTTCTTC. Encoded protein: CASMELDGEQFF. Full variable domain (remainder filled in from reference TRBV19 and TRBJ2-1): DGGITQSPKYLFRKEGQNVTLSCEQNLNHDAMYWYRQDPGQGLRLIYYSQIVNDFQKGDIAEGYSVSREKKESFPLTVTSAQKNPTAFYLCASMELDGEQFFGPGTRLTVL.

Comments on this clonotype: A read error may produce the germline difference seen at one junction end. V is TRBV4-3 and J is TRBJ2-7; a possible D gene is TRBD1 (5 bases). There are 13 residues in the CDR3. Germline V CDR1 and CDR2: LGHNA, YSLEER. The CDR3: CASSQVSGYERYF. As DNA, the CDR3 is TGCGCCAGCAGCCAAGTATCAGGGTACGAGCGGTACTTC.

At least ten counts were recorded for this clonotype. The CDR3 DNA reads as TGTGCCAGCAGCTTAGCGAGCGGGAGACGAGACGAGCAGTACTTC. Translating it yields CASSLASGRRDEQYF. The chain combines TRBV7-8 with TRBJ2-7, with 8 bases aligning to TRBD2. Per germline, CDR1 SGHVS and CDR2 FQNEAQ. This CDR3 has 15 residues. The V and J ends lost 0 bases and 5 bases, in that order; junction bases with no gene match: 6.

This clonotype has more than one count but fewer than ten. This sequence joins TRBV7-2 and TRBJ1-1, with D perhaps matching TRBD1 (6 bases). This CDR3 spans 11 amino acids. Germline values: CDR1 SGHTA, CDR2 FQGNSA. The germline V and J ends were trimmed by 3 bases and 13 bases, with 12 bases remaining between them. Here the CDR3 reads CASSLGALGFF. The CDR3, as DNA: TGTGCCAGCAGCTTGGGGGCTTTGGGTTTCTTT.

As regards this clonotype: With a much larger clone just one base away, this may be a read error. The chain recombines TRBV12-3 or TRBV12-4 with TRBJ1-2; D uncertain. CDR3 size: 14 residues. The CDR3 is CVSSYGRSDYGYTF. The CDR3 DNA reads as TGTGTCAGCAGTTACGGCCGATCGGACTATGGCTACACCTTC.